Following are 19 T cell receptor beta chains from one sample sequenced in a study of brain T cells in children with intractable seizures. The sequenced cases were selected for having the highest brain T cell transcript signatures. Data came from immunoSEQ multiplex PCR; TCRdb stores just in-frame clones and leaves some out. This repertoire shows about 9,000 clones, 69% found once; its top ten account for about 17%. The input for sequencing was resected brain tissue, taken at surgery. These receptors came from a girl aged 2 to 10 with tuberous sclerosis and intractable seizures.

This chain connects TRBV11-3 to TRBJ1-1; unclear D gene. The CDR3 runs to 15 residues. The V gene's germline CDR1 is SGHNT and CDR2 YENEEA. V was cut by 4 bases and J by 1 base, with 13 bases left in between. Written as DNA, the CDR3 is TGTGCCAGCAGCTACACACACTCAGGGAACACTGAAGCTTTCTTT. Translating it yields CASSYTHSGNTEAFF.

V is TRBV7-2 and J is TRBJ2-6; D is ambiguous. This CDR3 spans 15 amino acids. The V gene's germline CDR1 is SGHTA and CDR2 FQGNSA. Trimming shortened V by 5 bases and J by 0 bases, and 8 bases separated the two germline ends. CDR3 amino acids: CASSPLGSGANVLTF. The CDR3 DNA sequence: TGTGCCAGCAGCCCTTTGGGCTCTGGGGCCAACGTCCTGACTTTC.

This chain connects TRBV9 to TRBJ1-2, with TRBD1 identical over 8 bases. Per germline, CDR1 SGDLS and CDR2 YYNGEE. V shed 4 bases, J shed 4 bases, and the junction held 18 bases outside the gene matches. The CDR3 has 18 residues. This chain's CDR3 is CASSPTPGGAGALYGYTF. The DNA of the CDR3 is TGTGCCAGCAGCCCTACTCCAGGGGGCGCAGGAGCCCTCTATGGCTACACCTTC.

The V gene is TRBV4-1, the J gene TRBJ1-2; no reliable D call. From germline, CDR1 is MGHRA and CDR2 YSYEKL. V lost 0 bases to trimming and J lost 4 bases, with 12 bases between them. The CDR3 extends over 15 amino acids. The DNA for the CDR3 is TGCGCCAGCAGCCAAGAAGATGGAGGCCTCTATGGCTACACCTTC. Amino acids: CASSQEDGGLYGYTF.

By proportion, this clone is medium-sized. The chain couples TRBV7-8 to TRBJ1-2; 10 bases align to TRBD1. The CDR3 loop spans 15 amino acids. Germline V lookup: CDR1 SGHVS, CDR2 FQNEAQ. V gave up 2 bases and J gave up 4 bases; unmatched junction bases: 4. The DNA of the CDR3 is TGTGCCAGCAGCTTATCTGGGACAGGGGCCTATGGCTACACCTTC. Its protein is CASSLSGTGAYGYTF. The whole variable domain, filled in from reference TRBV7-8 and TRBJ1-2, reads GAGVSQSPRYKVAKRGQDVALRCDPISGHVSLFWYQQALGQGPEFLTYFQNEAQLDKSGLPSDRFFAERPEGSVSTLKIQRTQQEDSAVYLCASSLSGTGAYGYTFGSGTRLTVV.

The gene calls are TRBV7-3 and TRBJ1-2, with 10 bases that match TRBD1. The germline gives CDR1 SGHTA, CDR2 FQGTGA. This CDR3 spans 14 amino acids. Trimming cost V 2 bases and J 6 bases; bases outside gene matches: 3. The CDR3 DNA follows: TGTGCCAGCAGCTTATCGACAGGGGGCAATGGCTACACCTTC. This sequence encodes CASSLSTGGNGYTF.

For the CDR3, the DNA is TGTGCCTGGAATCCGCTTAGGGGGAGCACTGAAGCTTTCTTT. Translation gives CAWNPLRGSTEAFF. The genes are TRBV30 and TRBJ1-1, with a weak D call TRBD1 (6 bases). CDR1 and CDR2 from the germline V gene are GTSNPN and SVGIG (reference sequence). CDR3 length: 14 amino acids. Trimming removed 4 bases from V and 4 bases from J, with 16 bases in between.

This clone came up a few times. The chain couples TRBV7-6 to TRBJ1-1; no definite D call. The CDR3 runs to 14 residues. The V and J ends lost 1 base and 4 bases respectively, with 10 bases between them. The germline gives CDR1 SGHVS, CDR2 FNYEAQ. The CDR3 DNA follows: TGTGCCAGCAGCTTAGGTGGGGATGGCACTGAAGCTTTCTTT. It is translated as CASSLGGDGTEAFF.

This clone was seen only a few times. The J gene is TRBJ1-1, the V gene TRBV9, with D possibly matching TRBD1 (5 bases). Germline CDR1 and CDR2: SGDLS and YYNGEE. The CDR3 extends over 16 amino acids. Trimming removed 0 bases at V and 0 bases at J, with 12 bases between. CDR3 sequence: CASSVAQETMNTEAFF. The CDR3 DNA reads TGTGCCAGCAGCGTAGCACAGGAAACTATGAACACTGAAGCTTTCTTT. The full variable domain, its missing parts supplied by reference TRBV9 and TRBJ1-1, is DSGVTQTPKHLITATGQRVTLRCSPRSGDLSVYWYQQSLDQGLQFLIQYYNGEERAKGNILERFSAQQFPDLHSELNLSSLELGDSALYFCASSVAQETMNTEAFFGQGTRLTVV.

This rearrangement joins TRBV19 to TRBJ2-1; the match to TRBD1 covers 8 bases. The CDR3 is 18 residues long. Unmatched junction bases numbered 11, after V lost 0 bases and J lost 4 bases. Germline values: CDR1 LNHDA, CDR2 SQIVND (reference sequence). Here the CDR3 DNA reads TGTGCCAGTAGTATAGAAGGGGGCAGGGACAGGATATACAATGAGCAGTTCTTC. Its translation is CASSIEGGRDRIYNEQFF.

This rearrangement joins TRBV29-1 to TRBJ1-5; D unresolved. The CDR3 extends over 13 amino acids. The V gene's germline CDR1 is SQVTM and CDR2 ANQGSEA. The V gene lost 5 bases and the J gene lost 0 bases, with 8 bases spanning the gap. CDR3 region: CSVSVGSNQPQHF. The DNA of the CDR3 is TGCAGCGTTTCAGTTGGTAGCAATCAGCCCCAGCATTTT.

The chain joins TRBV29-1 to TRBJ2-5; 9 bases align to TRBD1. V shed 4 bases and J 6 bases; nucleotides not matched to a gene: 9. Germline CDR1 is SQVTM and CDR2 is ANQGSEA. CDR3 length: 14 amino acids. CDR3 DNA sequence: TGCAGCGTTGGATGGACAGGGGAGAGGAAGACCCAGTACTTC. Its translation: CSVGWTGERKTQYF.

This clone was counted a few times. The gene calls are TRBV4-2 and TRBJ2-7, with a possible D match to TRBD1 (5 bases). Germline loops: CDR1 LGHNA, CDR2 YNFKEQ. The V end lost 1 base, the J end lost 3 bases, and 16 bases lay between the germline ends. The CDR3 sequence is 16 residues long. The CDR3 reads CASSQVIGQTDYEQYV. CDR3 DNA sequence: TGTGCCAGCAGCCAAGTAATAGGACAAACTGACTACGAGCAGTACGTC.

Relative to its sample, this clone is medium-sized. CDR3 amino acids: CAWSGVLDEQFF. CDR3 coding DNA: TGTGCCTGGAGTGGAGTATTGGATGAGCAGTTCTTC. J is TRBJ2-1 and V is TRBV30; D unclear. CDR3 length equals 12 residues. V was trimmed by 1 base and J by 8 bases, leaving 9 bases between them. Germline V gene data show CDR1 as GTSNPN and CDR2 as SVGIG (reference sequence). Full variable domain (outside the CDR3, taken from reference TRBV30 and TRBJ2-1): SQTIHQWPATLVQPVGSPLSLECTVEGTSNPNLYWYRQAAGRGLQLLFYSVGIGQISSEVPQNLSASRPQDRQFILSSKKLLLSDSGFYLCAWSGVLDEQFFGPGTRLTVL.

The chain carries TRBV12-3 or TRBV12-4 and TRBJ2-5; D is uncertain. The CDR3 has 13 residues. V lost 2 bases and J lost 4, with 8 bases in between. The CDR3 sequence is CASSLSPLETQYF. Written as DNA, the CDR3 is TGTGCCAGCAGTTTAAGCCCACTAGAGACCCAGTACTTC.

This clone was detected a few times. V and J are TRBV5-1 and TRBJ2-5; D is unclear. This CDR3 is 16 amino acids long. From germline, CDR1 is SGHRS and CDR2 YFSETQ. The germline V and J ends were trimmed by 0 bases and 1 base, with 13 bases remaining between them. The CDR3 sequence is CASSLASDGPQETQYF. Here the CDR3 DNA reads TGCGCCAGCAGCTTGGCCTCGGACGGACCCCAAGAGACCCAGTACTTC.

This clone was seen once. V gene TRBV11-2 combines with J gene TRBJ1-5; D remains unclear. Deletions cut 0 bases from V and 0 bases from J, with 3 bases between. The germline gives CDR1 SGHAT, CDR2 FQNNGV. This CDR3 has 14 residues. Here the CDR3 DNA reads TGTGCCAGCAGCTTAGAGATTAGCAATCAGCCCCAGCATTTT. Translation gives CASSLEISNQPQHF.

This rearrangement joins TRBV6-1 to TRBJ2-3; 8 nucleotides match TRBD2. V lost 3 bases to trimming and J lost 0 bases; unmatched junction nucleotides: 2. The CDR3 has 15 amino acids. The V gene's germline CDR1 is MNHNS and CDR2 SASEGT. CDR3 residues: CASSELAGSTDTQYF. The CDR3 DNA sequence: TGTGCCAGCAGTGAGTTAGCGGGGAGCACAGATACGCAGTATTTT.

This clone was detected a few times. This sequence joins TRBV6-5 and TRBJ2-3, with 8 bases aligning to TRBD2. The CDR3 is 14 amino acids. The germline CDR1 and CDR2 sequences are MNHEY and SVGAGI. The V and J ends lost 10 bases and 0 bases, in that order; junction bases with no gene match: 6. CDR3 residues: CAIPREASTDTQYF. The CDR3 DNA sequence: TGTGCCATCCCGCGGGAGGCTAGCACAGATACGCAGTATTTT.